The rows below give T cell receptor beta chains drawn from one sample of a study of shared clonotypes between healthy human individuals. Assay used: immunoSEQ multiplex PCR; TCRdb lists only in-frame clones, some missing. Of hundreds of thousands of clones listed, approximately 79% are singletons. The sample was memory CD4+ T cells sorted from blood. Receptors were obtained from a woman aged 25 to 39 in good health. Both conserved end residues are part of each CDR3. D genes are given only for firm matches. Some rows mark clone size as missing; the rest say once, few, many or name a class of expanded clone.

j_call d_call clone_size v_call cdr3_nt cdr3_aa
TRBJ2-7 TRBD2 few TRBV6-6 TGTGCCAGCGGCCCTAGCGGGAGCTCCTACGAGCAGTACTTC CASGPSGSSYEQYF
TRBJ2-7 TRBD2 - TRBV28 TGTGCCAGCGAGAGTAGCGGGATCTACGAGCAGTACTTC CASESSGIYEQYF
TRBJ2-7 TRBD2 - TRBV5-1 TGCGCCAGCAGCTCTCTAGCGGGAGGGCCCTACGAGCAGTACTTC CASSSLAGGPYEQYF
TRBJ2-7 - - TRBV6-6 TGTGCCAGCAGTTTATTCCCGGCGGCCGAGCAGTACTTC CASSLFPAAEQYF
TRBJ2-5 - - TRBV27 TGTGCCAGCAGTCCGTCGGCGGGGCACGAGACCCAGTACTTC CASSPSAGHETQYF
TRBJ1-3 - - TRBV6-5 TGTGCCAGCACGTCAGAGGCGAGGTCCGGAAACACCATATATTTT CASTSEARSGNTIYF
TRBJ2-7 - - TRBV2 TGTGCCAGCACCAAGGACTACGAGCAGTACTTC CASTKDYEQYF
TRBJ1-2 - - TRBV2 TGTGCCAGCAGTGATAACAACTATGGCTACACCTTC CASSDNNYGYTF
TRBJ2-3 - - TRBV7-2 TGTGCCAGCAGCTCCAGGCTAGCGACTACAGATACGCAGTATTTT CASSSRLATTDTQYF
TRBJ2-5 TRBD1 - TRBV7-9 TGTGCCAGCAGCTTGGACAGGGGGGAAGAGACCCAGTACTTC CASSLDRGEETQYF
TRBJ2-1 - - TRBV15 TGTGCCACCAGCAAAATCCGGGACTCTAGGACCAATGAGCAGTTCTTC CATSKIRDSRTNEQFF
TRBJ2-7 TRBD1 few TRBV10-1 TGCGCCAGCACTCAAGGGGGGACAGGGGAGTCCGAGCAGTACTTC CASTQGGTGESEQYF
TRBJ2-5 - few TRBV28 TGTGCCAGCAGTTTCCAGGGGCGCAGGGAGACCCAGTACTTC CASSFQGRRETQYF
TRBJ2-2 - - TRBV4-1 TGCGCCAGCAGCCAAGAGCGTGGAGGAGGCACCGGGGAGCTGTTTTTT CASSQERGGGTGELFF
TRBJ2-7 TRBD1 - TRBV29-1 TGCAGCGGGAGGACAGGGGCCAACGAGCAGTACTTC CSGRTGANEQYF
TRBJ1-3 - few TRBV5-1 TGCGCCAGCAGCTTGAGGGAGGGGAGCTCTGGAAACACCATATATTTT CASSLREGSSGNTIYF
TRBJ2-3 - - TRBV7-3 TGTGCCAGCAGCTTAAAGGGTAGCCATCTAGCAGATACGCAGTATTTT CASSLKGSHLADTQYF
TRBJ1-5 - - TRBV6-1 TGTGCCAGCAGTGATGGGGATCAGCCCCAGCATTTT CASSDGDQPQHF
TRBJ1-5 - few TRBV18 TGTGCCAGCTCACCGGGAGGGCACAATAGCAATCAGCCCCAGCATTTT CASSPGGHNSNQPQHF
TRBJ2-4 TRBD2 - TRBV30 TGTGCCTGGACTGGTTCAGGGACTAGCGGTTCAATAGCCAAAAACATTCAGTACTTC CAWTGSGTSGSIAKNIQYF
TRBJ2-1 TRBD2 - TRBV4-2 TGTGCCAGCAGCCGTCGGGGCCAAACTAGCGGGAGAGGGACCTACAATGAGCAGTTCTTC CASSRRGQTSGRGTYNEQFF
TRBJ1-2 - - TRBV2 TGTGCCAGCAGTGCCCTTGCAGCGATCCTCTATGGCTACACCTTC CASSALAAILYGYTF
TRBJ2-1 - - TRBV5-5 TGTGCCAGCAGCTTTTGGGGGACATACAATGAGCAGTTCTTC CASSFWGTYNEQFF
TRBJ2-7 TRBD1 - TRBV19 TGTGCCAGTAGTATTTTAGCAGGGGGCCCCTACGAGCAGTACTTC CASSILAGGPYEQYF
TRBJ2-1 - - TRBV11-3 TGTGCCAGCAGCTTAGGGGGTCGTGGCAGGGACTCCTACAATGAGCAGTTCTTC CASSLGGRGRDSYNEQFF
TRBJ1-1 - - TRBV5-6 TGTGCCAGCAGCTTGGGTTGGAACACTGAAGCTTTCTTT CASSLGWNTEAFF
TRBJ2-5 TRBD2 - TRBV27 TGTGCCAGCAGTTCCATACTAGCGGGAGTTGGGGAGACCCAGTACTTC CASSSILAGVGETQYF
TRBJ2-1 TRBD2 once TRBV27 TGTGCCACCTTCTCGGGACTAGCGGGCCACAGTCTGTTCTTC CATFSGLAGHSLFF
TRBJ2-2 TRBD2 - TRBV6-5 TGTGCCAGCAGTTACGAAGCGGGAGAGACCGGGGAGCTGTTTTTT CASSYEAGETGELFF
TRBJ2-2 - - TRBV9 TGTGCCAGCAGCGCCCGACTAGCGAACACCGGGGAGCTGTTTTTT CASSARLANTGELFF
TRBJ2-6 - - TRBV19 TGTGCCAGTAGTATAGCGGCAGGGAGCTCTGGGGCCAACGTCCTGACTTTC CASSIAAGSSGANVLTF
TRBJ2-4 - - TRBV2 TGTGCCAGCAGTGAAAGGGTCCGGCAGGGGAAAAACATTCAGTACTTC CASSERVRQGKNIQYF
TRBJ2-1 - - TRBV11-2 TGTGCCAGCAGCTTAGATAGGGAGGATGAGCAGTTCTTC CASSLDREDEQFF
TRBJ2-7 - - TRBV10-3 TGTGCCAGCAGCCCTCAAACGGGCGAGCAGTACTTC CASSPQTGEQYF
TRBJ1-1 - - TRBV30 TGTGCCTGGAGTGACGGAGTGAACACTGAAGCTTTCTTT CAWSDGVNTEAFF
TRBJ2-5 - - TRBV18 TGTGCCAGCTCACCACCAGCAGAGACCCAGTACTTC CASSPPAETQYF
TRBJ2-7 TRBD1 few TRBV28 TGTGCCGGACAGGACGGGTCAACCTACGAGCAGTACTTC CAGQDGSTYEQYF
TRBJ2-7 TRBD2 - TRBV11-2 TGTGCCAGCAGCTCTCAGACTAGCGACTACGAGCAGTACTTC CASSSQTSDYEQYF
TRBJ1-4 - - TRBV27 TGTGCCAGCAGTTATAACCAACGGAGGGAAAAACTGTTTTTT CASSYNQRREKLFF
TRBJ2-6 - - TRBV1 TGCACCAGCAGCCCCGGGACCTTTTGGGTTGACTCTGGGGCCAACGTCCTGACTTTC CTSSPGTFWVDSGANVLTF
TRBJ1-2 - - TRBV29-1 TGCAGCGTTGCAGGATCCGGTGGCTACACCTTC CSVAGSGGYTF
TRBJ2-1 - - TRBV29-1 TGCAGCGTTGATAGACAACTAAGGTACAATGAGCAGTTCTTC CSVDRQLRYNEQFF
TRBJ1-5 - - TRBV7-2 TGTGCCAGCAGCTTTGGGCATCAGCCCCAGCATTTT CASSFGHQPQHF